The rows below give T cell receptor beta chains drawn from one sample of a study of tumor-infiltrating lymphocytes in primary liver carcinoma. MiXCR was run by TCRdb on the multiplex PCR reads, yielding one entry per CDR3 protein. Of about 320,000 distinct CDR3 sequences listed, roughly 60% are singletons. Sequencing was done on a sample of peripheral blood. Receptors were obtained from a man aged 40-49 years with primary liver carcinoma and hepatitis B virus infection. Both conserved end residues are part of each CDR3. Each record gives: D gene, V gene, clone size, J gene, CDR3 DNA, CDR3 protein. A D gene is named only where the DNA matches it firmly. Size is omitted from some rows. Given values are once, few, many or a class for expanded clones.

d_gene: -; v_gene: TRBV30; abundance: once; j_gene: TRBJ2-2; CDR3nt: TGTGCCTGGAGTGTATCTGCCGGGTCCGGTTTTACCGGGGAGCTGTTTTTT; CDR3aa: CAWSVSAGSGFTGELFF
d_gene: -; v_gene: TRBV11-1; abundance: medium-sized; j_gene: TRBJ2-1; CDR3nt: TGTGCCAGCAGCTTAAGTTCCGACAATGAGCAGTTCTTC; CDR3aa: CASSLSSDNEQFF
d_gene: -; v_gene: TRBV14; abundance: -; j_gene: TRBJ2-1; CDR3nt: TGTGCCAGCAGCCAAGATAACTTTGGTGAGCAGTTCTTC; CDR3aa: CASSQDNFGEQFF
d_gene: TRBD2; v_gene: TRBV11-2; abundance: once; j_gene: TRBJ2-1; CDR3nt: TGTGCCAGCGACTTGAGACTAGCGGGAGGAGGCAATGAGCAGTTCTTC; CDR3aa: CASDLRLAGGGNEQFF
d_gene: -; v_gene: TRBV29-1; abundance: -; j_gene: TRBJ2-3; CDR3nt: TGTAGCGTTGAGGAGGGTCACGTAGCAGATGCACCGGAGTATTTT; CDR3aa: CSVEEGHVADAPEYF
d_gene: TRBD1; v_gene: TRBV7-3; abundance: few; j_gene: TRBJ2-1; CDR3nt: TGTGCCAGCAGCCCAGGGACAGGGATTGAGCGGTTCTTC; CDR3aa: CASSPGTGIERFF
d_gene: TRBD1; v_gene: TRBV6-1; abundance: few; j_gene: TRBJ1-1; CDR3nt: TGTGCCAGCAGGAGACAGGGGCCTGAAGCTTTCTTT; CDR3aa: CASRRQGPEAFF
d_gene: TRBD1; v_gene: TRBV6-5; abundance: few; j_gene: TRBJ2-3; CDR3nt: TGTGCCAGCAGCCGACAGGGGAAGGCGACAGATACGCAGTATTTT; CDR3aa: CASSRQGKATDTQYF
d_gene: -; v_gene: TRBV11-1; abundance: few; j_gene: TRBJ1-6; CDR3nt: TGTGCCAGCAGCCTGACATTGGTCTCACCCCTCCACTTT; CDR3aa: CASSLTLVSPLHF
d_gene: TRBD1; v_gene: TRBV11-1; abundance: many; j_gene: TRBJ2-3; CDR3nt: TGTGCCAGCAGCCCGGGACAGGGGCTCACAGATACGCAGTATTTT; CDR3aa: CASSPGQGLTDTQYF
d_gene: TRBD2; v_gene: TRBV12-3/TRBV12-4; abundance: -; j_gene: TRBJ2-3; CDR3nt: TGTGCCAGCAGCCGATCGGGGGGGGCAGATACACACTATTTT; CDR3aa: CASSRSGGADTHYF